This T cell receptor (beta chain) derives from a study of T cell repertoires in cytomegalovirus infection. Study background: CMV epitopes used comprised recently identified HLA-C-restricted ones and well-studied HLA-B-restricted ones. A matching HLA type, together with CMV infection, was signaled by public TCR beta signatures.

TCRdb passed the reads through MiXCR, listing each CDR3 protein once. Among roughly 200,000 distinct CDR3 sequences listed, 35% to 40% were seen once. This clonotype was detected only a few times. Its antigen is currently unknown. Whole-study findings and limits: People with CMV and the relevant HLA were identified by cumulative public TCR beta family frequency. The ex vivo response was dominated by HLA-C-restricted CMV-specific TCR beta clonotypes.

The CDR3 is 14 residues long. The junction had 5 bases not matched to a gene; V was cut back by 5 bases and J by 6 bases. Sequencing was performed on CD8+ T cells from cultured PBMCs, taken from culture after CMV antigen stimulation. This TCR came from a human donor in good health (CMV status not recorded). Some clones in this sample may be carry-over from other donors' samples. This chain joins TRBV12-3 or TRBV12-4 and TRBJ1-4; 8 bases match TRBD1. The CDR3 spells CASSVQGADEKLFF. The CDR3 DNA sequence: TGTGCCAGCAGTGTTCAGGGGGCAGATGAAAAACTGTTTTTT.